These T cell receptor beta chains were read from a single sample in a study of siplizumab effects on memory and regulatory T cells. Assay: immunoSEQ multiplex PCR; the TCRdb copy retains only in-frame clones and omits some. The sample carries 90,000 to 120,000 clones, 92% recorded once. Sequencing was carried out using Tregs sorted from blood. Receptor source: a human donor in good health. The CDR3 runs from the conserved cysteine through the conserved F or W. D genes are given only for firm matches. Not all rows give a size; the values are once, few, many and, for expanded clones, a class.

TRBJ2-1	TRBD2	NA	TRBV29-1	TGCAGCGGGGTGGTGGGGGGACTAGCGGGAGGGCATGAGCAGTTCTTC	CSGVVGGLAGGHEQFF
TRBJ2-1	NA	NA	TRBV9	TGTGCCAGCAGCGTACAATGGGGTTCCTACAATGAGCAGTTCTTC	CASSVQWGSYNEQFF
TRBJ1-2	NA	once	TRBV27	TGTGCCACCCCGCGGCTGGGGTACTATGGCTACACCTTC	CATPRLGYYGYTF
TRBJ2-1	TRBD1	NA	TRBV10-3	TGTGCCACCTTCCGGGACAGGGGAGGGAATGAGCAGTTCTTC	CATFRDRGGNEQFF
TRBJ2-7	NA	NA	TRBV29-1	TGCAGCGTTGAACGGTCAGGGCCCTACGAGCAGTACTTC	CSVERSGPYEQYF
TRBJ1-2	NA	NA	TRBV5-1	TGCGCCAGCAGCTTGATGGCAGGGATTGTTTATGGCTACACCTTC	CASSLMAGIVYGYTF
TRBJ2-7	NA	NA	TRBV28	TGTGCCAGCAGTTTGGGTCACTCCGGGGCCTACGAGCAGTACTTC	CASSLGHSGAYEQYF
TRBJ1-1	NA	few	TRBV30	TGTGCCGGGGCCCCCGTTGGCCTCCTCACTGAAGCTTTCTTT	CAGAPVGLLTEAFF
TRBJ1-2	TRBD1	NA	TRBV30	TGTGCCTGGAGTGACCCCCACCTAGGACAGGGGGGCTATGGCTACACCTTC	CAWSDPHLGQGGYGYTF
TRBJ2-1	TRBD2	NA	TRBV10-1	TGCGCCAGCAGTCGGGGACTAGCGGGTTACAATGAGCAGTTCTTC	CASSRGLAGYNEQFF
TRBJ1-3	NA	NA	TRBV11-3	TGTGCCAGCAGCTTAGGTCCTGGAAACACCATATATTTT	CASSLGPGNTIYF
TRBJ2-1	TRBD2	NA	TRBV14	TGTGCCAGCAGCCAAGTGTGGCGGACTAGCGGGACCTACAATGAGCAGTTCTTC	CASSQVWRTSGTYNEQFF
TRBJ1-1	NA	few	TRBV7-8	TGTGCCAGCAGCCCCATAGGGGAGACTGAAGCTTTCTTT	CASSPIGETEAFF
TRBJ2-7	NA	NA	TRBV19	TGTGCCACCGCCTCTAGAACCTACGAGCAGTACTTC	CATASRTYEQYF
TRBJ2-3	NA	NA	TRBV5-4	TGTGCCAGCAGCTTCGGAGGGGGCAGGGCAGATACGCAGTATTTT	CASSFGGGRADTQYF
TRBJ1-2	NA	NA	TRBV6-6	TGTGCCAGCAGTGAGACAGACAACTATGGCTACACCTTC	CASSETDNYGYTF
TRBJ2-1	NA	NA	TRBV5-6	TGTGCCAGCAGCTTGTTAGGGGGTAGTGATGAGCAGTTCTTC	CASSLLGGSDEQFF
TRBJ1-4	TRBD1	NA	TRBV10-2	TGCGCCAGCAGCTCCCCGGGACAGGGTGAAAAACTGTTTTTT	CASSSPGQGEKLFF
TRBJ2-1	NA	NA	TRBV6-6	TGTGCCAGCAGTTACTTCCCTGCCCACAATGAGCAGTTCTTC	CASSYFPAHNEQFF
TRBJ1-4	TRBD1	NA	TRBV28	TGTGCCAGCAGCAAAGGACAGGGAAATGAAAAACTGTTTTTT	CASSKGQGNEKLFF
TRBJ1-1	NA	NA	TRBV29-1	TGCAGCGTGACCGGGCCGGATGAAGCTTTCTTT	CSVTGPDEAFF
TRBJ2-2	NA	NA	TRBV27	TGTGCCAGCAGTTTTGGGGCGTACCTCACCGGGGAGCTGTTTTTT	CASSFGAYLTGELFF
TRBJ1-1	NA	NA	TRBV15	TGTGCCACCAGCGGCAACAGGGTAGCTGAAGCTTTCTTT	CATSGNRVAEAFF
TRBJ2-6	NA	NA	TRBV7-9	TGTGCCAGCAGCTTAATTGGAGCTACTGGGGCCAACGTCCTGACTTTC	CASSLIGATGANVLTF
TRBJ2-1	TRBD2	NA	TRBV7-9	TGTGCCAGCAGGCGTAGCGGGAGGAGTAGTGAGCAGTTCTTC	CASRRSGRSSEQFF
TRBJ2-1	TRBD1	NA	TRBV2	TGTGCCAGCAGTCCTTTCTGGGGACAGGGGGGCGATGAGCAGTTCTTC	CASSPFWGQGGDEQFF
TRBJ1-6	NA	NA	TRBV19	TGTGCCAGTAGTCCCCCGGATTCACCCCTCCACTTT	CASSPPDSPLHF
TRBJ2-5	TRBD1	NA	TRBV19	TGTGCCAGTAGTATCGGCGACAGGGTTGCAGAGACCCAGTACTTC	CASSIGDRVAETQYF
TRBJ2-5	TRBD2	NA	TRBV7-8	TGTGCCAGCAGCCCCCACGGGGGGAGAGGGGAGACCCAGTACTTC	CASSPHGGRGETQYF
TRBJ2-2	TRBD1	once	TRBV5-4	TGTGCCAGCAGCGGCACAGGGGGCGACACCGGGGAGCTGTTTTTT	CASSGTGGDTGELFF
TRBJ1-5	NA	NA	TRBV6-1	TGTGCCAGCAGTGTAACAGCGACCCATAGCAATCAGCCCCAGCATTTT	CASSVTATHSNQPQHF
TRBJ2-7	TRBD2	NA	TRBV9	TGTGCCAGCAGCGTAGGGACTAGCGGCCCCTACGAGCAGTACTTC	CASSVGTSGPYEQYF
TRBJ2-3	NA	NA	TRBV10-3	TGTGCCACAGGCGTCCAGGGGCAGTATTTT	CATGVQGQYF
TRBJ2-5	NA	NA	TRBV27	TGTGCCAGCAGTTTATCGAGGGTAGAGACCCAGTACTTC	CASSLSRVETQYF
TRBJ1-1	NA	once	TRBV19	TGTGCCAGTAGGGCCCTGGGGGATGAAGCTTTCTTT	CASRALGDEAFF
TRBJ1-2	NA	NA	TRBV7-9	TGTGCCAGCAGCTTAGCTACGGACAGAAGATACTATGGCTACACCTTC	CASSLATDRRYYGYTF
TRBJ1-1	NA	NA	TRBV28	TGTGCCAGCGAAACAGGGTCGCCGAACACTGAAGCTTTCTTT	CASETGSPNTEAFF
TRBJ2-1	NA	NA	TRBV14	TGTGCCAGCAGCCAAGTAGTGGGGATCTCCTACAATGAGCAGTTCTTC	CASSQVVGISYNEQFF
TRBJ2-6	NA	NA	TRBV7-9	TGTGCCAGCAGCTTAGGGTGGATGGCCAACGTCCTGACTTTC	CASSLGWMANVLTF
TRBJ2-4	TRBD2	NA	TRBV27	TGTGCCAGCAATCCCTCGTTAGGGACTAGCGTAAAAAACATTCAGTACTTC	CASNPSLGTSVKNIQYF
TRBJ2-1	TRBD2	NA	TRBV6-4	TGTGCCAGCAGTGACTCAGGGACTAGCGGTTACAATGAGCAGTTCTTC	CASSDSGTSGYNEQFF
TRBJ1-1	NA	NA	TRBV7-9	TGTGCCAGCAGCTTAGGCGGTATGAACACTGAAGCTTTCTTT	CASSLGGMNTEAFF
TRBJ2-3	NA	NA	TRBV19	TGTGCCAGTAGTCCACTGACCAGAGCTGATACGCAGTATTTT	CASSPLTRADTQYF
TRBJ2-3	TRBD2	NA	TRBV4-2	TGTGCCAGCAGCCAAGGACATTCGGGGGGGAATACGCAGTATTTT	CASSQGHSGGNTQYF
TRBJ2-7	NA	NA	TRBV20-1	TGCAGTGCTACACCGACCTACGAGCAGTACTTC	CSATPTYEQYF
TRBJ2-1	TRBD2	NA	TRBV18	TGTGCCAGCTCTCCCTACGGGAGGCAGAATGAGCAGTTCTTC	CASSPYGRQNEQFF
TRBJ2-1	NA	NA	TRBV7-3	TGTGCCAGCAGCTTAACAAGGCTCCGGAGGGCCGCTCCTGAGCAGTTCTTC	CASSLTRLRRAAPEQFF
TRBJ2-7	TRBD2	NA	TRBV27	TGTGCCAGCACTCCGGGACTAGCGGGAGTGAGAAACGAGCAGTACTTC	CASTPGLAGVRNEQYF
TRBJ2-4	TRBD2	NA	TRBV27	TGTGCCAGCAGTTTATGGGCGGGGCCTAGCGGACTAGCCAAAAACATTCAGTACTTC	CASSLWAGPSGLAKNIQYF
TRBJ1-1	NA	NA	TRBV5-5	TGTGCCAGCAGCCTGCAGGGAAGAAGCACTGAAGCTTTCTTT	CASSLQGRSTEAFF
TRBJ1-1	TRBD1	NA	TRBV7-3	TGTGCCAGCAGCTTACTGGGGACAGGGAACACTGAAGCTTTCTTT	CASSLLGTGNTEAFF